One T cell receptor beta chain is described in this entry. The CDR3 covers 15 residues. From germline, CDR1 is MNHNY and CDR2 SVGAGI (reference sequence). V lost 6 bases and J lost 5, with 18 bases in between. Generated by immunoSEQ multiplex PCR, the TCRdb table keeps only in-frame clones and is missing some. The data show more than 2 million clones, almost 96% seen once. This record belongs to a study of shared clonotypes between healthy human individuals. The chain employs TRBV6-6 and TRBJ2-3; D gene uncertain. The receptor was isolated from a man aged 18 to 29 in good health. The sample consisted of naive CD4+ T cells sorted from blood. Subset defined: CD45RA+ positively selected. Written as DNA, the CDR3 is TGTGCCAGCAGCCTACCCGGCCCAGGTGGAGATACGCAGTATTTT. This encodes CASSLPGPGGDTQYF.